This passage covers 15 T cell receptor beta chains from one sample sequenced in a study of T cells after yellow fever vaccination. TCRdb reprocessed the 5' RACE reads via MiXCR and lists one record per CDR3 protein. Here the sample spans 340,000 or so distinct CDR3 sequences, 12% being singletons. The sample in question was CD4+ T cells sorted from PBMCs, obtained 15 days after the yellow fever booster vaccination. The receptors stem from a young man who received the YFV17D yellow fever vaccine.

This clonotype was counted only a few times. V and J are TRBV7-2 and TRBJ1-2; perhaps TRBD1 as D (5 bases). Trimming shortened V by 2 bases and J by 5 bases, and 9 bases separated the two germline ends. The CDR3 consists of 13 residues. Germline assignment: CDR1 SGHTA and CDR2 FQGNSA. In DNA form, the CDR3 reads TGTGCCAGCAGCTTAAGCAGGGAGTATGGCTACACCTTC. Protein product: CASSLSREYGYTF.

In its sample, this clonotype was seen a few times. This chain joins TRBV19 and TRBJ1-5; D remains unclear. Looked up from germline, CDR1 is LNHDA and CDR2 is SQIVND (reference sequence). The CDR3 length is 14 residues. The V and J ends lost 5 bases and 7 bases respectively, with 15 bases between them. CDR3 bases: TGTGCCAGTAGTGTCTCAGCGGTGGGGCAGCCCCAGCATTTT. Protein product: CASSVSAVGQPQHF.

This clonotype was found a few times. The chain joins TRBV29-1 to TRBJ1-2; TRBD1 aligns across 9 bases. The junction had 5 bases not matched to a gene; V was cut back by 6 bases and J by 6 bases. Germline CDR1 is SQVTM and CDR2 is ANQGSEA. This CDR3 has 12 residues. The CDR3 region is CSVPDRGNGYTF. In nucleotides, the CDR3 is TGCAGCGTCCCCGACAGGGGGAATGGCTACACCTTC.

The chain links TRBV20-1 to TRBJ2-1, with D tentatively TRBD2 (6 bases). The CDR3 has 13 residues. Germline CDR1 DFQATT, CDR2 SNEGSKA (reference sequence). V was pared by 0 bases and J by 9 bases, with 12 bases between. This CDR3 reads CSARDRRGSEQFF. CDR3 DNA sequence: TGCAGTGCTAGAGATCGGCGGGGCTCTGAGCAGTTCTTC.

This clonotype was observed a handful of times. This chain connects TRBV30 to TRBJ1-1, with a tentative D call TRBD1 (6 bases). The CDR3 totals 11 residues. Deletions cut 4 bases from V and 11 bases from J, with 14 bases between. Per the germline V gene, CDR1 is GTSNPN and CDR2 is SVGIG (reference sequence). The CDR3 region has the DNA TGTGCCTGGATTGTGGGGGGCCCGGCTTTCTTT. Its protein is CAWIVGGPAFF.

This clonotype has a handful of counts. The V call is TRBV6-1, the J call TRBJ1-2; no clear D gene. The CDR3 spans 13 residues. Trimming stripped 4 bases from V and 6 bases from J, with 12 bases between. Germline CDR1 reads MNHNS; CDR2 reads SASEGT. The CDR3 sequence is CASSVNWGNGYTF. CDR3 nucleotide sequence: TGTGCCAGCAGTGTCAATTGGGGAAATGGCTACACCTTC.

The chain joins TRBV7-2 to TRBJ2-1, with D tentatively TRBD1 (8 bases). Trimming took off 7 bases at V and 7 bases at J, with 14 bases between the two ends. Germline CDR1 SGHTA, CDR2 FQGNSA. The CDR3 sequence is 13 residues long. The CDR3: CASTTGGGNEQFF. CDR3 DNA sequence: TGTGCCAGCACCACAGGGGGGGGAAATGAGCAGTTCTTC.

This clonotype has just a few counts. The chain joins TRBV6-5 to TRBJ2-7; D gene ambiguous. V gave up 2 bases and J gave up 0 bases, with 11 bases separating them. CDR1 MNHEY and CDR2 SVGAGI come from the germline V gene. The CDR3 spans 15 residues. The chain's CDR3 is CASSYAWGFSYEQYF. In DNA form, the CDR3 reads TGTGCCAGCAGTTACGCGTGGGGATTCTCCTACGAGCAGTACTTC.

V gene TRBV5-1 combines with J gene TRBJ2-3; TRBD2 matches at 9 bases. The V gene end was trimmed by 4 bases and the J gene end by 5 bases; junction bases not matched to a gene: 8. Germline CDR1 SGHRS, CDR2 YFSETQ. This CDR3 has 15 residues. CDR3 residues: CASSGIAGALDTQYF. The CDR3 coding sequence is TGCGCCAGCAGCGGAATAGCGGGAGCCTTAGATACGCAGTATTTT.

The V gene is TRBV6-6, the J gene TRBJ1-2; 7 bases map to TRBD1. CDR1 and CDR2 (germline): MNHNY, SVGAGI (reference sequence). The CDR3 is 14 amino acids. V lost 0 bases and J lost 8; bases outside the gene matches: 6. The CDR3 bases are TGTGCCAGCAGTTACTCCACAGGGGCGGGGGGCTACACCTTC. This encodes CASSYSTGAGGYTF.

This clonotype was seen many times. CDR3 nucleotides: TGCAGTGCTAGTCCCCTAGCAGATACGCAGTATTTT. Translated, it gives CSASPLADTQYF. The V gene is TRBV20-1, the J gene TRBJ2-3; D is unclear. The CDR3 sequence is 12 residues long. Per the germline V gene, CDR1 is DFQATT and CDR2 is SNEGSKA (reference sequence). V shed 3 bases and J shed 4 bases, with 8 bases lying between them.

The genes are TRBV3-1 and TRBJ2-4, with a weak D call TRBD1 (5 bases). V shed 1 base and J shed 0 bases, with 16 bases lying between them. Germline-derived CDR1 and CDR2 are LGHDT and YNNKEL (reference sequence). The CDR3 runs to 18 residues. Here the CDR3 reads CASSQGKQGWEAKNIQYF. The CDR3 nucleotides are TGTGCCAGCAGCCAAGGAAAGCAGGGATGGGAAGCCAAAAACATTCAGTACTTC.

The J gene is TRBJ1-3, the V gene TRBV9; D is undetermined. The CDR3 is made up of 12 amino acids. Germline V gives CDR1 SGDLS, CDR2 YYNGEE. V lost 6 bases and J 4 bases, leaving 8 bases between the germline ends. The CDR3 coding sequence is TGTGCCAGCACCGCAGAGGGAAACACCATATATTTT. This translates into CASTAEGNTIYF. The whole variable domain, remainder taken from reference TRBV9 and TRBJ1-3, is DSGVTQTPKHLITATGQRVTLRCSPRSGDLSVYWYQQSLDQGLQFLIQYYNGEERAKGNILERFSAQQFPDLHSELNLSSLELGDSALYFCASTAEGNTIYFGEGSWLTVV.

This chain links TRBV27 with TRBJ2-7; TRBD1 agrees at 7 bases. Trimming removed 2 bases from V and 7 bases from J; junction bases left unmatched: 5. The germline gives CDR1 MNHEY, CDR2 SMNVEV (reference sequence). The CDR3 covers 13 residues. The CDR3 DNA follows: TGTGCCAGCAGTTTAAAGGGGGCCGGGGAGCAGTACGTC. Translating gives CASSLKGAGEQYV.

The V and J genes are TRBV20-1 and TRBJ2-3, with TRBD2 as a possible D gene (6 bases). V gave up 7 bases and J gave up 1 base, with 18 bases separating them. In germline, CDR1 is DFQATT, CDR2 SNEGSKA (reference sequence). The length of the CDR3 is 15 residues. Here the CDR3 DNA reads TGCAGTGGGTCCCTCGCGGGGAGGCGCACAGATACGCAGTATTTT. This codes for CSGSLAGRRTDTQYF.